This T cell receptor beta chain comes out of a study of blood T cell repertoires in COVID-19. Study in general: The study drew acute and convalescent COVID-19 samples from the United States, Italy and Spain. Sources were T cells, B-cell-depleted T cells, or PBMCs; the material itself was cDNA or gDNA.

The table lists this clone with a few counts. Original processing notes: Amplification from reference gene primers served as the basis for estimated nucleated cell counts. Clones were sequenced by immunoSEQ multiplex PCR, and TCRdb holds only the in-frame ones, with some missing. That table is the source of V, J and clone size, and D and trimming were worked out from the DNA. The sample includes tens of thousands of clones, over 65% of them seen just once. The sequencing sample was made of peripheral blood. This receptor was obtained from a man older than 75 with acute or convalescent COVID-19.

The CDR3 coding sequence is TGTGCCAGCAGTAACTACGGTAGCGCGAGGGACGAGCAGTACTTC. This codes for CASSNYGSARDEQYF. The chain employs TRBV6-5 and TRBJ2-7; TRBD2 is a possible D gene (5 bases). Germline CDR1 and CDR2: MNHEY and SVGAGI. The V end lost 5 bases, the J end lost 5 bases, and 19 bases lay between the germline ends. CDR3 length equals 15 residues.